The clone carrying this T cell receptor beta chain has only a few counts. The source of the sample is a study of Ad26.COV2.S vaccination and SARS-CoV-2 variants. Study overall: In the COV1001 trial, the donor was in the Ad26.COV2.S arm. Each vaccinee took Ad26.COV2.S intramuscularly, once or twice 56 days apart.

Clones were read by immunoSEQ multiplex PCR, and TCRdb kept only the in-frame ones, dropping some. The profile shows about 460,000 clones, about 89% of them singletons. Documented treatment: roughly 18 received Ad26.COV2.S at low or high dose, single or two shots; 5 received placebo; per-sample allocation not given. Specimens were obtained on day 63 following the first vaccine or placebo injection. Boston supplied an adult donor aged 18-55 years. Built on an Ad26 vector, the vaccine expressed Wuhan-strain SARS-CoV-2 spike. The CDR3 totals 16 residues. V lost 3 bases to trimming and J lost 5 bases; unmatched junction nucleotides: 7. Germline V CDR1 and CDR2: SGHTA, FQGNSA.

The receptor was isolated from a person between 18 and 59 years old who received the Ad26.COV2.S COVID-19 vaccine or a placebo. The chain couples TRBV7-2 to TRBJ2-2, with 9 nucleotides matching TRBD2. The specimen comprised peripheral blood, sampled in a trial of Ad26.COV2.S vaccine versus placebo. The CDR3 region is CASSFGLAGLTGELFF. In DNA, the CDR3 is TGTGCCAGCAGCTTTGGGCTAGCGGGGTTAACCGGGGAGCTGTTTTTT.